This TCR beta chain is drawn from a study of blood T cell repertoires in COVID-19. Study-wide context: Spain, Italy and the United States supplied samples that represented acute and convalescent COVID-19. T cells, B-cell-depleted T cells, or PBMCs supplied cDNA or gDNA.

CDR3 size: 15 residues. The trim removed 8 bases at V and 5 bases at J, leaving 14 bases unmatched. Germline loops: CDR1 PRHDT, CDR2 FYEKMQ (reference sequence). In the study's own analysis: Reference gene primer amplification in the assay estimated nucleated cell counts. The assay was immunoSEQ multiplex PCR, and TCRdb's table has in-frame clones only and misses some. That table supplies the V and J calls and clone size; D and trimming were determined from the DNA. The sample has about 150,000 clones; 84% are singletons. The chain employs TRBV13 and TRBJ1-1, with 7 bases aligning to TRBD1. The material sequenced was peripheral blood. This TCR was sampled from a human donor in a cohort sampled during active COVID-19. CDR3 coding DNA: TGTGCCAGCGGGTTCTTGGGACAGCCAACGACTGAAGCTTTCTTT. Its translation: CASGFLGQPTTEAFF. Using reference TRBV13 and TRBJ1-1 for the parts outside the CDR3, the full variable domain is AAGVIQSPRHLIKEKRETATLKCYPIPRHDTVYWYQQGPGQDPQFLISFYEKMQSDKGSIPDRFSAQQFSDYHSELNMSSLELGDSALYFCASGFLGQPTTEAFFGQGTRLTVV.